This record concerns one T cell receptor (beta chain) sequence. Its antigen is as yet unknown. This entry belongs to a study of memory CD4+ T cells and cytomegalovirus serostatus. Whole-study context: Healthy Belgian adult donors included under ten CMV-positive and approximately 25 CMV-negative people. Findings of the study overall: CD4+ memory repertoires contained about 40% of the roughly 150 reported CMV TCRbeta sequences. Suggested: most of the CMV-linked TCR signature lies in CD4+ memory cells.

The CDR3 is 11 amino acids. CDR1 and CDR2 (germline): DFQATT, SNEGSKA (reference sequence). Trimming removed 7 bases from V and 2 bases from J, with 9 bases in between. Per the study methods: After removing out-of-frame reads, approximately 2 million distinct TCRbeta sequences remained. This table comes from immunoSEQ multiplex PCR, and its TCRdb copy is limited to in-frame clones, with some not included. The V and J calls and clone size come from that table; D and trimming were worked out from the DNA. The data show 46,000 or so clones, around four fifths seen once. The sort gate was single viable CD3+CD4+CD8-CD45RO+ cells for memory CD4+ T cells.

This chain joins TRBV20-1 and TRBJ2-7; D gene ambiguous. This receptor was obtained from an adult in good health and CMV-seronegative. Sequencing was carried out using memory CD4+ T cells from blood. CDR3 loop: CSGTDTYEQYF. In DNA form, the CDR3 reads TGCAGTGGGACGGATACCTACGAGCAGTACTTC.